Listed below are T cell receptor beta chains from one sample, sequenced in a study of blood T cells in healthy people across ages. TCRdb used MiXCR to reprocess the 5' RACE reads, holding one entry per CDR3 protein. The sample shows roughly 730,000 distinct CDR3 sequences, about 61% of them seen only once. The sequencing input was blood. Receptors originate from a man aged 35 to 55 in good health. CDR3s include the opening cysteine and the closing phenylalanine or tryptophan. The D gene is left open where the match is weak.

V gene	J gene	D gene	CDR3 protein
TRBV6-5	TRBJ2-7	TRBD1	CASSRLQGTYEQYF
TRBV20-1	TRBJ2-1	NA	CSARVSGYNEQFF
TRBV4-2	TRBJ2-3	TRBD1	CASSPGAGGSSTDTQYF
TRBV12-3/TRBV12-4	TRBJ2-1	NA	CASRKDNEQFF
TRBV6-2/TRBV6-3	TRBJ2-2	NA	CASSSGSSTGELFF
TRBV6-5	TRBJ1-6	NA	CASSYSRPYNSPLHF
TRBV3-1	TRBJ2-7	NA	CASSSFYPRIQYF
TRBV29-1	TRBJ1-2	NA	CSVEGGFYGYTF
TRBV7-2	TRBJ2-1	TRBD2	CASSSNPPGLIYNEQFF
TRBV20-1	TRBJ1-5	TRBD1	CSAYNGGTGNQPQHF
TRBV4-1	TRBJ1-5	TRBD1	CASSQNVPGQGWDNQPQHF
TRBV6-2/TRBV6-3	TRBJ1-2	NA	CASSSEGRGYTF
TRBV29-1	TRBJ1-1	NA	CSVPTLGRDTEAFF
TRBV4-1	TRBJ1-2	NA	CASSQAQGADYGYTF
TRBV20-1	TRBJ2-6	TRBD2	CSAGGTSGSSGANVLTF
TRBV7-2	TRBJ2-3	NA	CASSLLQGWADTQYF
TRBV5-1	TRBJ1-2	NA	CASSLGSGENYGYTF
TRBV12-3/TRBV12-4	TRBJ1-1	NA	CASSSGGGTFGSPERGTEAFF
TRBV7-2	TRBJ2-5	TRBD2	CASSLGASGSESGTQYF
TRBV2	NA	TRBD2	CASMAGTKETQYF
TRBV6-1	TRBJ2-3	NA	CASTGTAGKTRATDTQYF
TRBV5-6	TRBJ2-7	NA	CASSPTGSLTYEQYF
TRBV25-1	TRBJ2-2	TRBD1	CASSGLFYPFGTGTPGELFF
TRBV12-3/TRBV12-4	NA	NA	CASSVPPSVEQYF
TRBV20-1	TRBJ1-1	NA	CSAPHATEAFF
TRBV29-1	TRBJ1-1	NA	CSVGLAENTEAFF
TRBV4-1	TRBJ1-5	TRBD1	CASSSRDRVHNQPQHF
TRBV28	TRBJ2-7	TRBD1	CASSLSTGANNYEQYF
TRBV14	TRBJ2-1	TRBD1	CASGISDRGRRYNEQFF
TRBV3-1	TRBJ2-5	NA	CASSQDLAQAFKQYF
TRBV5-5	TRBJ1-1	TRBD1	CASSLGTDEAFF
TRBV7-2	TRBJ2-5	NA	CASSLNGQKTYNGQYF
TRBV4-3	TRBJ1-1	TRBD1	CASSPRSGGTEAFF
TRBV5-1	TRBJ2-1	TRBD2	CASSRLPGLAGINEQFF
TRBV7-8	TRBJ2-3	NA	CASSTGTAGDTQYF
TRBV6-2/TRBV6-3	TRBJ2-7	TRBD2	CASRTGTSGNYEQYF